This is a list of T cell receptor beta chains from one sample in a study of monozygotic twins with inflammatory bowel disease. TCRdb re-called the 5' RACE reads; one entry per CDR3 protein, DNA not given. This table holds about 160,000 distinct CDR3 sequences. Sequences were obtained from blood. The receptors come from a human donor with ulcerative colitis or Crohn's disease, or a healthy co-twin of an affected twin (not recorded which). Both conserved end residues are part of each CDR3.

CATSLGTGLSAKNIQYF | TRBJ2-4 | TRBV15
CASSLGEAGEYFEQYF | TRBJ2-7 | TRBV11-2
CASSTGTAGSYEQYF | TRBJ2-7 | TRBV5-1
CASSPSRNSNQPQHF | TRBJ1-5 | TRBV18
CASSIEEPYGYTF | TRBJ1-2 | TRBV19
CSASPTSGTSQETQYF | TRBJ2-5 | TRBV20-1
CSAKRGQETQYF | TRBJ2-5 | TRBV20-1
CASSLPQGGEQYF | TRBJ2-7 | TRBV7-6
CATSRGAYETQYF | TRBJ2-5 | TRBV15
CASSLVAVRSYNEQFF | TRBJ2-1 | TRBV5-6
CASTRTSGVYEQYF | TRBJ2-7 | TRBV28
CASSSRQGGVRDTRSNEQFF | TRBJ2-1 | TRBV27
CASSPVDEGTQYF | TRBJ2-5 | TRBV6-5
CASSLVVAGPNEQFF | TRBJ2-1 | TRBV5-1
CSANRQGRETQYF | TRBJ2-5 | TRBV20-1
CASSLGGTPLQFF | TRBJ2-1 | TRBV11-1
CASSQPSRTGENTEAFF | TRBJ1-1 | TRBV4-3
CAGRFAGRRNEQFF | TRBJ2-1 | TRBV9
CASSLNAGGILGEQFF | TRBJ2-1 | TRBV7-9
CSALDREINTGELFF | TRBJ2-2 | TRBV20-1
CASTQRSGGDQETQYF | TRBJ2-5 | TRBV27
CASSAGTGGYTF | TRBJ1-2 | TRBV2
CASSSLRGPYNEQFF | TRBJ2-1 | TRBV11-3
CASSRRDGLMNTEAFF | TRBJ1-1 | TRBV12-3/TRBV12-4
CAISVDRYTDTQYF | TRBJ2-3 | TRBV10-3
CASSQGSRSGANVLTF | TRBJ2-6 | TRBV14
CASSPQGAGGLYEQYF | TRBJ2-7 | TRBV4-2